These 8 T cell receptor beta chains came from one sample sequenced in a study of metastatic and nonmetastatic thyroid tumors. No patient had received any treatment before thyroid surgery. TCRdb re-called clones from the PCR reads using MiXCR. This sample carries thousands of clones, roughly a third of them seen once, and the ten largest clones take 20% to 25%. Specimen: tumor tissue. The source is a female donor with papillary thyroid cancer or a benign thyroid nodule (not recorded which). Some clones in this sample may be carry-over from other donors' samples.

This sequence joins TRBV5-1 and TRBJ2-7; D could derive from TRBD1 or TRBD2 (5 bases each). The ends were cut back, 4 bases at V and 5 bases at J, with 16 bases in the middle. This CDR3 comprises 14 residues. The germline CDR1 and CDR2 sequences are SGHRS and YFSETQ. The CDR3 here is CASSGRDGDDEQYF. CDR3 bases: TGCGCCAGCAGCGGCCGGGACGGGGACGACGAGCAGTACTTC.

Relative to its sample, this clone is medium-sized. The chain uses TRBV11-3 and TRBJ2-3; D ambiguous. The length of the CDR3 is 13 residues. Germline CDR1 is SGHNT and CDR2 is YENEEA. Between the trimmed V and J ends, which lost 5 bases and 3 bases, there was a span of 9 bases. The CDR3 protein is CASSEVGTDTQYF. In DNA form, the CDR3 reads TGTGCCAGCAGCGAGGTGGGAACAGATACGCAGTATTTT. Drawing the rest from reference TRBV11-3 and TRBJ2-3, the complete variable domain is EAGVVQSPRYKIIEKKQPVAFWCNPISGHNTLYWYLQNLGQGPELLIRYENEEAVDDSQLPKDRFSAERLKGVDSTLKIQPAELGDSAVYLCASSEVGTDTQYFGPGTRLTVL.

There are a few counts of this clone. A junction boundary mismatches the germline segment, possibly from a read error. The V and J genes are TRBV6-1 and TRBJ2-7; 8 bases are a match to TRBD1. Germline assignment: CDR1 MNHNS and CDR2 SASEGT. The CDR3 consists of 15 residues. The CDR3 bases are TGTGCCAGCAGCCCCGACAGGGGCAACTCCTACGATCAGTACTTC. It codes for CASSPDRGNSYDQYF.

This clone occurred a few times. This sequence joins TRBV28 and TRBJ1-1; D unresolved. The length of the CDR3 is 15 residues. Germline V CDR1 and CDR2: MDHEN, SYDVKM. The ends were cut back, 6 bases at V and 1 base at J, with 15 bases in the middle. CDR3 nucleotides: TGTGCCAGCAGAGGTCGGGCAGCCGGGAACACTGAAGCTTTCTTT. Protein sequence: CASRGRAAGNTEAFF.

The rearrangement links TRBV30 to TRBJ2-1; 7 bases match TRBD2. Germline loops: CDR1 GTSNPN, CDR2 SVGIG (reference sequence). The ends lost 1 base at V and 3 bases at J; junction bases unmatched: 3. There are 14 residues in the CDR3. CDR3: CAWSGGSYYNEQFF. The CDR3 nucleotides are TGTGCCTGGAGTGGCGGGAGTTACTACAATGAGCAGTTCTTC.

Only a few counts were recorded for this clone. The CDR3 loop is CASWGGGREAVAQYF. CDR3 nucleotides: TGTGCCAGCTGGGGAGGCGGGAGGGAGGCAGTGGCCCAGTACTTC. This sequence joins TRBV6-1 and TRBJ2-5; 9 bases are a match to TRBD2. Germline CDR1 is MNHNS and CDR2 is SASEGT. V shed 8 bases and J 9 bases; nucleotides not matched to a gene: 16. The CDR3 consists of 15 residues.

This clone qualifies as medium-sized. This chain connects TRBV28 to TRBJ2-3; no definite D call. The V gene lost 3 bases and the J gene lost 6 bases, with 10 bases spanning the gap. The CDR3 totals 13 residues. In germline, CDR1 is MDHEN, CDR2 SYDVKM. The CDR3 DNA reads TGTGCCAGCAGTTTCGGAGTTTTGGATACGCAGTATTTT. Amino acids: CASSFGVLDTQYF.

This chain uses TRBV30 with TRBJ2-7; possibly TRBD1 for D (7 bases). The CDR3 totals 13 residues. CDR1 GTSNPN and CDR2 SVGIG come from the germline V gene (reference sequence). Between the trimmed V and J ends, which lost 4 bases and 1 base, there was a span of 11 bases. The chain's CDR3 is CAWMRDSSYEQYF. The CDR3 DNA sequence: TGTGCCTGGATGCGGGACAGTTCCTACGAGCAGTACTTC.